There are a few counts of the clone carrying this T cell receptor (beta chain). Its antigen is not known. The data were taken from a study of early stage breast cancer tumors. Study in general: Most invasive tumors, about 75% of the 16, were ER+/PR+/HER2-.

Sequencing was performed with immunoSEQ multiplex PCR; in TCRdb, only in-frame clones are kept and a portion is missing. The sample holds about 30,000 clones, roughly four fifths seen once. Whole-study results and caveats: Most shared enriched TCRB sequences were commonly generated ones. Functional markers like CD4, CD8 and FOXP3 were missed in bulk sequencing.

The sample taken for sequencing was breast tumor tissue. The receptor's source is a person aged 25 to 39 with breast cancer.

This CDR3 is CASSLDRLNTEAFF. The CDR3 coding sequence is TGCGCCAGCAGCCTAGACAGACTGAACACTGAAGCTTTCTTT. The chain links TRBV5-1 to TRBJ1-1; possibly TRBD1 for D (5 bases). This CDR3 spans 14 amino acids. Trimming stripped 4 bases from V and 0 bases from J, with 10 bases between. The V gene's germline CDR1 is SGHRS and CDR2 YFSETQ.